Included here is one T cell receptor beta chain sequence, with context. Its antigen is not known. The CDR3 runs 16 residues. V was clipped by 7 bases and J by 5 bases; unmatched bases: 16. The germline gives CDR1 SGHRS, CDR2 YFSETQ. These data are taken from a study of T cell responses to AZD1222 COVID-19 vaccine. Overall study findings and caveats: Across spike, vaccine-associated CD4 TCRs were found, dominant at 160-218 and 743-854. The sample set comprised mostly white British donors with more females, and clonal diversity was possibly underestimated. Repertoire collection took place solely once the T cell response had peaked.

Here immunoSEQ multiplex PCR was the method, and the copy in TCRdb shows in-frame clones only, minus some. The table has approximately 110,000 clones, approximately 84% seen once. The chain uses TRBV5-1 and TRBJ2-7; 9 bases align to TRBD1. The receptor's source is an adult in good health. Material: peripheral blood, obtained on day 0 of AZD1222 vaccination. The CDR3 DNA reads TGCGCCAGCCAATCCGGGACAGGGTGGGGTCGGGACGAGCAGTACTTC. Translated, it gives CASQSGTGWGRDEQYF.